This entry is about one T cell receptor (beta chain). Its specificity is not known. V shed 2 bases, J shed 3 bases, and the junction held 2 bases outside the gene matches. Germline V gene sequence: CDR1 SGHRS, CDR2 YFSETQ. This CDR3 is 13 amino acids long. Regarding donors, all were healthy bone marrow donors. This sample is drawn from a study of cytomegalovirus exposure and HLA in healthy donors. A multiplex PCR was run with 60 Vbeta primers and 13 Jbeta primers. Assay: immunoSEQ multiplex PCR; the TCRdb copy retains only in-frame clones and omits some. The table lists about 83,000 clones, roughly four fifths of them singletons. General observations from the study: Donors belonging to an Asian-associated ancestry cluster reportedly showed fewer N-insertions in productive TCRs than the approximately 680-donor mean, according to what a later analysis found. A later look showed TCR association rates differing by HLA locus, highest for DRB1 and lowest for HLA-C. Some V segments could not be told apart, so they were left out, TRBV6-2 and TRBV6-3 among them.

This clonotype was obtained from a woman aged 25 to 45 in good health and CMV-seronegative. Material: PBMCs. The rearrangement joins TRBV5-1 to TRBJ2-7; 7 positions match TRBD2. The CDR3: CASSFWTSYEQYF. The CDR3 bases are TGCGCCAGCAGCTTCTGGACTAGCTACGAGCAGTACTTC.